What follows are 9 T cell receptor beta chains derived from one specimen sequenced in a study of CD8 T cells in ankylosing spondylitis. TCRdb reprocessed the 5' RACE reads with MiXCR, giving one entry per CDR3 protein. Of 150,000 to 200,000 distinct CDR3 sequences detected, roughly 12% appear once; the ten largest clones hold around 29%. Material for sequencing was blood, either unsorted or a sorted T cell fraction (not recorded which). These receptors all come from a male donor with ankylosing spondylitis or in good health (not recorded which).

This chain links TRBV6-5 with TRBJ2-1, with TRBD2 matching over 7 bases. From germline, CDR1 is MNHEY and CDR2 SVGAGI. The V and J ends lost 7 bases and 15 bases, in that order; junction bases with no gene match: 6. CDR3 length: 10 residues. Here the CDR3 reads CASKGRVGFF. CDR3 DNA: TGTGCCAGCAAGGGGAGGGTCGGGTTCTTC.

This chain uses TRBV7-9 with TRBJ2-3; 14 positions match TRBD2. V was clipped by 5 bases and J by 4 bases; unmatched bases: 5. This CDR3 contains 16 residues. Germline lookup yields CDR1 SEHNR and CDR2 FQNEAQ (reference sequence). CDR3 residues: CASSPWTSGGSDTQYF. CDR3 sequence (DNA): TGTGCCAGCAGCCCCTGGACTAGCGGGGGGTCAGATACGCAGTATTTT. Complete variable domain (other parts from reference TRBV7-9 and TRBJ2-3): DTGVSQNPRHKITKRGQNVTFRCDPISEHNRLYWYRQTLGQGPEFLTYFQNEAQLEKSRLLSDRFSAERPKGSFSTLEIQRTEQGDSAMYLCASSPWTSGGSDTQYFGPGTRLTVL.

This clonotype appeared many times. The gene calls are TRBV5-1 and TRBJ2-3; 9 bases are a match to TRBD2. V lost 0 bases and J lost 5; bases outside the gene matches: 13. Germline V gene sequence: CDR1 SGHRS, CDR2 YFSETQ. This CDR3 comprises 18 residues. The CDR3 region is CASSLDRYRGGAEDTQYF. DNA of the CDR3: TGCGCCAGCAGCTTGGACCGTTATCGCGGGGGGGCAGAAGATACGCAGTATTTT.

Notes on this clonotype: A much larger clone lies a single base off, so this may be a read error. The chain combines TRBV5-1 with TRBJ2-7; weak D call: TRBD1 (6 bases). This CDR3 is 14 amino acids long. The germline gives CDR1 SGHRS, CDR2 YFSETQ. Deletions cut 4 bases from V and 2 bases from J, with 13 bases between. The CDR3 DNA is TGCGCCAGCAGCCCGGGACACGGACCCTACGAGCAGTACTTC. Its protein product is CASSPGHGPYEQYF.

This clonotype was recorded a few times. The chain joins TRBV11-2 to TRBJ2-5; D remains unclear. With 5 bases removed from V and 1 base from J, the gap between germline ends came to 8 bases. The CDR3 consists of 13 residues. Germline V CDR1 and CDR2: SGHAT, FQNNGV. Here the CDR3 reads CASSRRLQETQYF. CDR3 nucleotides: TGTGCCAGCAGCCGAAGACTCCAAGAGACCCAGTACTTC.

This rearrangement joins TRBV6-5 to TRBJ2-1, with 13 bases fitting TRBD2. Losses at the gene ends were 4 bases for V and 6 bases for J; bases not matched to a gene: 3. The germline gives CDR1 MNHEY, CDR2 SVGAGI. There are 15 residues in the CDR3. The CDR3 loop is CASSWTSGSSNEQFF. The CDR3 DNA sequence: TGTGCCAGCAGTTGGACTAGCGGGAGTAGCAATGAGCAGTTCTTC.

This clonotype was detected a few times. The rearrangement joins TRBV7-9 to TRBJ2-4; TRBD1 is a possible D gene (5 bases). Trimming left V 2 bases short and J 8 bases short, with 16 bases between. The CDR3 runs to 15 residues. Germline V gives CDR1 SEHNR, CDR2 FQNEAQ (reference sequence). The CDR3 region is CASSLFLAGRDIQYF. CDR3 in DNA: TGTGCCAGCAGCTTATTTCTTGCAGGGCGTGACATTCAGTACTTC.

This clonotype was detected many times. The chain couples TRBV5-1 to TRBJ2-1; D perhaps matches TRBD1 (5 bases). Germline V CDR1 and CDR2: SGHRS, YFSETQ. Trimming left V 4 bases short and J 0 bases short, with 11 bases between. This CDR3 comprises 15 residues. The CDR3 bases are TGCGCCAGCAGCGGTGGGGCACCCTCCTACAATGAGCAGTTCTTC. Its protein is CASSGGAPSYNEQFF.

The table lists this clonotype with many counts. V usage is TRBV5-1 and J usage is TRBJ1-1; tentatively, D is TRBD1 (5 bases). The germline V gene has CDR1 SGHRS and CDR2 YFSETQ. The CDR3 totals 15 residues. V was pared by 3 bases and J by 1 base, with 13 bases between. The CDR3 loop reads CASSSLGQGNTEAFF. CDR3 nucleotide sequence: TGCGCCAGCAGCTCCCTTGGGCAGGGGAACACTGAAGCTTTCTTT.